The 2 T cell receptor beta chains below were found in one sample sequenced in a study of molecular identifiers for immune sequencing clone quantification. TCRdb itself ran the PCR reads through MiXCR, one entry per CDR3 protein. The profile shows roughly 300,000 distinct CDR3 sequences, under 25% of them singletons. Input material: naive CD8+ T cells from blood, with Jurkat cell RNA spiked in. Subset denoted: FACS-sorted CD8+CD4-CCR7+CD45RA+ naive T cells. The receptors shown here come from a human donor in good health. Some libraries in this study had Jurkat cell RNA spiked in.

This clonotype was found many times. V and J are TRBV7-9 and TRBJ1-4, with 7 nucleotides matching TRBD1. CDR3 length equals 16 residues. Per the germline V gene, CDR1 is SEHNR and CDR2 is FQNEAQ (reference sequence). V trimming: 3 bases; J trimming: 3 bases; junction bases outside the gene matches: 7. CDR3 protein: CASSFMRGPSNEKLFF. The CDR3 coding sequence is TGTGCCAGCAGCTTTATGAGGGGGCCGTCTAATGAAAAACTGTTTTTT.

Concerning this clonotype: A much bigger clone sits one base away, suggesting this may be a read error. The V gene is TRBV29-1, the J gene TRBJ2-3, with 10 bases that match TRBD2. Germline trimming cut 4 bases from V and 4 bases from J; bases unmatched to any gene: 11. This CDR3 has 16 amino acids. CDR1 and CDR2 from the germline V gene are SQVTM and ANQGSEA. This CDR3 reads CSVGGSGGPSADTQYF. The CDR3 DNA reads as TGCAGCGTTGGAGGTAGCGGGGGGCCCAGCGCAGATACGCAGTATTTT.